The T cell receptor (beta chain) under discussion was sequenced for a study of blood T cell repertoires in COVID-19. The data were produced by immunoSEQ multiplex PCR, yet TCRdb's version contains in-frame clones alone and is incomplete. The sample has about 350,000 clones, about 90% seen once. Participants were aged about 18 to 95 years, lived in around 25 US areas, and enrolled virtually. Participants were placed into cohorts based on the clinical history they reported. Exposed enrollees encountered a COVID-19 case at some point within 2 weeks before study entry. The receptor was derived from a woman between 25 and 40 years old who had been exposed to COVID-19. Input material: PBMCs or T cells enriched from blood (not recorded which).

The CDR3 bases are TGTGCCAGCAGCCCTCGGGGACAGGGGTTCACCGGGGAGCTGTTTTTT. Translation: CASSPRGQGFTGELFF. V is TRBV7-2 and J is TRBJ2-2, with TRBD1 matching 10 bases. CDR1 and CDR2 (germline): SGHTA, FQGNSA. This CDR3 has 16 amino acids. Unmatched junction bases numbered 7, after V lost 5 bases and J lost 4 bases.